This is a list of T cell receptor beta chains from one sample in a study of blood T cell repertoires in COVID-19. Profiling relied on immunoSEQ multiplex PCR, and the TCRdb table lists in-frame clones only, not all of them. In the table there are 30,000 or so clones, roughly 84% of which are singletons. The sample comprised peripheral blood. The receptors were sampled from a man between 60 and 75 years old with active COVID-19. The CDR3 runs from the conserved cysteine through the conserved F or W. D genes are given only for firm matches. Size values are once, few and many counts, or a class for expanded clones, and some rows have none.

CDR3	DNA	D	V	length	J	size
CSVAGTGGMLNTEAFF	TGCAGCGTTGCTGGGACAGGGGGAATGCTGAACACTGAAGCTTTCTTT	TRBD1	TRBV29-1	16	TRBJ1-1	.
CASSRTGGINTGELFF	TGTGCCAGCAGCCGGACAGGGGGCATAAACACCGGGGAGCTGTTTTTT	TRBD1	TRBV7-2	16	TRBJ2-2	.
CAISPRSGGSETQYF	TGTGCCATCAGTCCCAGGAGCGGGGGGTCTGAGACCCAGTACTTC	TRBD2	TRBV10-3	15	TRBJ2-5	once
CASSLRGQETQYF	TGTGCCAGCAGTTTACGAGGGCAAGAGACCCAGTACTTC	.	TRBV12-3/TRBV12-4	13	TRBJ2-5	.
CASASGTGNTGELFF	TGTGCCAGCGCCTCGGGGACAGGGAACACCGGGGAGCTGTTTTTT	TRBD1	TRBV5-8	15	TRBJ2-2	.
CASSSSSSYNEQFF	TGTGCCAGCAGCTCTTCGAGCTCCTACAATGAGCAGTTCTTC	.	TRBV9	14	TRBJ2-1	.
CASSLGSADTQYF	TGCGCCAGCAGCTTGGGTAGCGCAGATACGCAGTATTTT	.	TRBV5-1	13	TRBJ2-3	.
CASTPAGGGETQYF	TGTGCCAGCACCCCAGCGGGGGGTGGAGAGACCCAGTACTTC	TRBD2	TRBV6-2/TRBV6-3	14	TRBJ2-5	.
CATRGGEKLFF	TGTGCCACCAGGGGCGGTGAAAAACTGTTTTTT	.	TRBV19	11	TRBJ1-4	.
CASTSVHGELFF	TGTGCCAGCACTAGCGTGCACGGGGAGCTGTTTTTT	.	TRBV6-4	12	TRBJ2-2	.
CSDLDRLPYNEQFF	TGCAGCGATCTCGACAGACTTCCTTACAATGAGCAGTTCTTC	.	TRBV29-1	14	TRBJ2-1	once
CASSQELGTDHDGYTF	TGCGCCAGCAGCCAAGAATTGGGGACAGATCATGATGGCTACACCTTC	TRBD1	TRBV4-1	16	TRBJ1-2	.
CASSLVASTYEQYF	TGTGCCAGCAGCTTAGTAGCGAGCACCTACGAGCAGTACTTC	.	TRBV13	14	TRBJ2-7	.
CASRTPGQGRNTEAFF	TGTGCCAGCAGGACGCCGGGACAGGGGAGGAACACTGAAGCTTTCTTT	TRBD1	TRBV27	16	TRBJ1-1	.
CASSLAGDRNSPLHF	TGTGCCAGCAGCTTAGCGGGTGACAGAAATTCACCCCTCCACTTT	.	TRBV7-2	15	TRBJ1-6	few
CASSMGEGNTEAFF	TGTGCCAGTAGTATGGGCGAGGGGAACACTGAAGCTTTCTTT	.	TRBV19	14	TRBJ1-1	few
CASSGPGVNTIYF	TGTGCCAGCAGTGGCCCCGGGGTAAACACCATATATTTT	.	TRBV25-1	13	TRBJ1-3	.
CASSLDRVGAKNIQYF	TGTGCCAGCAGCCTAGACAGGGTTGGAGCCAAAAACATTCAGTACTTC	TRBD1	TRBV5-4	16	TRBJ2-4	once
CASSDSWTPYNSPLHF	TGTGCCAGCAGTGACTCGTGGACACCGTATAATTCACCCCTCCACTTT	.	TRBV6-4	16	TRBJ1-6	.
CAWGGDRGPGYGYTF	TGTGCCTGGGGAGGGGACAGGGGGCCTGGCTATGGCTACACCTTC	TRBD1	TRBV30	15	TRBJ1-2	.
CASHPPGTRSGPQHF	TGTGCCAGTCACCCCCCGGGGACACGGTCGGGGCCCCAGCATTTT	.	TRBV19	15	TRBJ1-5	.
CASSHPGERNEQFF	TGCGCCAGCAGCCACCCGGGAGAACGAAATGAGCAGTTCTTC	.	TRBV4-1	14	TRBJ2-1	.
CASSSLGQGAQGYTF	TGTGCCAGCAGTTCCCTCGGACAGGGGGCGCAGGGCTACACCTTC	TRBD1	TRBV6-2/TRBV6-3	15	TRBJ1-2	.
CASSQDQGVYGYTF	TGCGCCAGCAGCCAAGATCAGGGTGTCTATGGCTACACCTTC	.	TRBV4-3	14	TRBJ1-2	.
CATSDLRALAGVGSYNEQFF	TGTGCCACCAGTGATTTGCGGGCACTAGCGGGAGTCGGGTCCTACAATGAGCAGTTCTTC	TRBD2	TRBV24-1	20	TRBJ2-1	.
CASSVRGGAYEQYF	TGTGCCAGCTCAGTGAGGGGGGGCGCCTACGAGCAGTACTTC	.	TRBV18	14	TRBJ2-7	few
CASSFRRGHGNTIYF	TGTGCCAGCAGCTTTCGGAGGGGGCATGGAAACACCATATATTTT	TRBD1	TRBV7-8	15	TRBJ1-3	.
CATSRDLTSGPYEQYF	TGTGCCACCAGCAGAGATCTTACTAGCGGGCCCTACGAGCAGTACTTC	TRBD2	TRBV15	16	TRBJ2-7	.
CASRSTGPNTGELFF	TGTGCCAGTAGGAGTACAGGCCCGAACACCGGGGAGCTGTTTTTT	.	TRBV7-8	15	TRBJ2-2	.
CASSSSNSGSSYNEQFF	TGTGCCAGCAGTTCCTCGAATAGCGGGAGCTCCTACAATGAGCAGTTCTTC	TRBD2	TRBV7-2	17	TRBJ2-1	.
CASSLRGETEKLFF	TGTGCCAGCAGCTTGAGGGGCGAGACAGAAAAACTGTTTTTT	.	TRBV5-5	14	TRBJ1-4	.
CASSAGQYHGYTF	TGTGCCAGCAGTGCGGGACAGTATCACGGCTACACCTTC	TRBD1	TRBV12-3/TRBV12-4	13	TRBJ1-2	.
CASSQDQGLAGRNEQFF	TGTGCCAGCAGCCAAGATCAGGGTCTAGCGGGGCGCAATGAGCAGTTCTTC	TRBD2	TRBV4-2	17	TRBJ2-1	.
CASSFRGNAIYGYTF	TGCGCCAGCAGTTTCCGGGGGAATGCGATCTATGGCTACACCTTC	.	TRBV4-1	15	TRBJ1-2	.
CASSSFPGTGGYEQYF	TGTGCCAGCAGTTCCTTTCCCGGGACAGGGGGCTACGAGCAGTACTTC	TRBD1	TRBV6-2/TRBV6-3	16	TRBJ2-7	.